These 23 T cell receptor beta chains originate from one sample sequenced in a study of cytomegalovirus exposure and HLA in healthy donors. In the PCR, 60 Vbeta and 13 Jbeta primers were used. Measured with immunoSEQ multiplex PCR; TCRdb has only the in-frame clones, and not every one. The table includes 90,000 to 120,000 clones, approximately 66% detected once. Sequencing was done on a sample of PBMCs. The receptors were gathered from a man aged 35-49 years in good health and CMV-seropositive.

The J gene is TRBJ2-7, the V gene TRBV30; tentatively, D is TRBD2 (5 bases). The V gene's germline CDR1 is GTSNPN and CDR2 SVGIG (reference sequence). The CDR3 totals 13 residues. Trimming stripped 0 bases from V and 7 bases from J, with 13 bases between. The CDR3 is CAWSVEGEWEQYF. The CDR3 nucleotides are TGTGCCTGGAGTGTTGAGGGTGAGTGGGAGCAGTACTTC.

In its sample, this clone was seen many times. The V gene is TRBV18, the J gene TRBJ2-7, with D perhaps TRBD1 (5 bases). This CDR3 is built from 11 residues. The germline V and J ends were trimmed by 4 bases and 5 bases, with 6 bases remaining between them. Germline CDR1 is KGHSH and CDR2 is LQKENI. CDR3 sequence (DNA): TGTGCCAGCTCACGCAGGGACGAGCAGTACTTC. This translates into CASSRRDEQYF.

The chain uses TRBV10-3 and TRBJ2-7; TRBD2 agrees at 7 bases. This CDR3 region has 13 residues. With 11 bases clipped from V and 0 bases from J, the junction kept 7 bases outside the gene matches. Germline V CDR1 and CDR2: ENHRY, SYGVKD. CDR3 sequence: CAYAGEVSYEQYF. CDR3 bases: TGTGCCTACGCGGGGGAGGTCTCCTACGAGCAGTACTTC.

The V call is TRBV6-1, the J call TRBJ1-4; D is perhaps TRBD1 (6 bases). The V gene lost 11 bases and the J gene lost 6 bases, with 16 bases spanning the gap. The length of the CDR3 is 13 residues. The V gene's germline CDR1 is MNHNS and CDR2 SASEGT. The CDR3: CAGATGTHEKLFF. The CDR3 region has the DNA TGTGCCGGGGCCACAGGGACCCATGAAAAACTGTTTTTT.

This clone was detected many times. The rearrangement joins TRBV27 to TRBJ2-1; D possibly corresponds to TRBD1 (7 bases). V was cut by 10 bases and J by 9 bases, with 16 bases left in between. Germline CDR1 MNHEY, CDR2 SMNVEV (reference sequence). CDR3 length: 12 amino acids. The CDR3 region has the DNA TGTGCCACGCAGGGGGGCCGAAGTGAGCAGTTCTTC. Translating it yields CATQGGRSEQFF.

The V gene is TRBV10-3, the J gene TRBJ2-1; 7 bases are shared with TRBD2. The CDR3 has 17 residues. After removal of 4 bases from V and 8 bases from J, the junction contained 17 bases not matched to a gene. CDR1 and CDR2 (germline): ENHRY, SYGVKD. The CDR3 DNA sequence: TGTGCCATCAGTGGAGCGGTGGGGCGGGAGAGTTCGGATGAGCAGTTCTTC. This sequence encodes CAISGAVGRESSDEQFF.

This chain uses TRBV27 with TRBJ1-1; 7 bases match TRBD1. This CDR3 comprises 14 residues. In germline, CDR1 is MNHEY, CDR2 SMNVEV (reference sequence). Trimming cost V 5 bases and J 1 base; bases outside gene matches: 4. The DNA for the CDR3 is TGTGCCAGCAGTCAAGACAGGGAGAACACTGAAGCTTTCTTT. This codes for CASSQDRENTEAFF.

This clone has more than one count but fewer than ten. This chain uses TRBV6-5 with TRBJ1-2, with TRBD1 matching 8 bases. The CDR3 runs 13 residues. The germline V gene encodes CDR1 MNHEY and CDR2 SVGAGI. The V gene end was trimmed by 6 bases and the J gene end by 4 bases; junction bases not matched to a gene: 4. The CDR3 bases are TGTGCCAGCAGGACCGGGACAGGCTATGGCTACACCTTC. This encodes CASRTGTGYGYTF.

V usage is TRBV7-6 and J usage is TRBJ2-3, with 7 bases matching TRBD2. Germline CDR1 is SGHVS and CDR2 is FNYEAQ. This CDR3 has 14 residues. Trimming removed 5 bases from V and 3 bases from J; junction bases left unmatched: 5. The CDR3 loop is CASSRGTTTDTQYF. The CDR3 DNA follows: TGTGCCAGCAGCCGCGGGACTACAACAGATACGCAGTATTTT.

The chain couples TRBV6-5 to TRBJ2-7; D is possibly TRBD1 (6 bases). V lost 6 bases and J lost 5, with 11 bases in between. This CDR3 comprises 12 residues. CDR1 is MNHEY, CDR2 SVGAGI, per germline. Here the CDR3 reads CASRPGQDEQYF. The CDR3 DNA sequence: TGTGCCAGCAGACCGGGACAAGACGAGCAGTACTTC.

The genes are TRBV30 and TRBJ2-2, with 7 nucleotides matching TRBD1. Germline V gene sequence: CDR1 GTSNPN, CDR2 SVGIG (reference sequence). The CDR3 totals 15 residues. With 3 bases clipped from V and 3 bases from J, the junction kept 7 bases outside the gene matches. The CDR3 coding sequence is TGTGCCTGGAGACTAACCGACAGGGACACCGGGGAGCTGTTTTTT. Its protein is CAWRLTDRDTGELFF.

The V call is TRBV11-2, the J call TRBJ2-1; 8 bases fit TRBD2. The CDR3 has 16 amino acids. V lost 0 bases, J lost 2 bases, and 3 bases stayed unmatched. Germline loops: CDR1 SGHAT, CDR2 FQNNGV. CDR3 region: CASSLEAGAPYNEQFF. The CDR3 coding sequence is TGTGCCAGCAGCTTAGAAGCGGGAGCTCCCTACAATGAGCAGTTCTTC.

The table lists this clone with a count of one. V usage is TRBV6-1 and J usage is TRBJ1-2; possibly TRBD1 for D (5 bases). In germline, CDR1 is MNHNS, CDR2 SASEGT. The V gene lost 7 bases and the J gene lost 4 bases, with 10 bases spanning the gap. The CDR3 contains 12 residues. CDR3 coding DNA: TGTGCCAGCACAGGGTTAAGCTATGGCTACACCTTC. It is translated as CASTGLSYGYTF.

There are a few counts of this clone. The chain carries TRBV7-6 and TRBJ1-2; D is unresolved. The CDR3 has 13 residues. Between the trimmed V and J ends, which lost 5 bases and 2 bases, there was a span of 9 bases. Per germline, CDR1 SGHVS and CDR2 FNYEAQ. The CDR3 nucleotides read TGTGCCAGCAGCCCCACAGAGAACTATGGCTACACCTTC. This translates into CASSPTENYGYTF.

In this sample, this clone turned up a few times. The gene calls are TRBV6-5 and TRBJ2-1; the match to TRBD2 covers 7 bases. In germline, CDR1 is MNHEY, CDR2 SVGAGI. The CDR3 sequence is 14 residues long. After removal of 4 bases from V and 4 bases from J, the junction contained 4 bases not matched to a gene. The CDR3 DNA follows: TGTGCCAGCAGTTTCGGGGGGAGGTACAATGAGCAGTTCTTC. Amino acid sequence: CASSFGGRYNEQFF.

The genes are TRBV6-1 and TRBJ2-5; 7 bases fit TRBD1. V was clipped by 9 bases and J by 3 bases; unmatched bases: 10. The CDR3 is 14 residues long. The germline V gene has CDR1 MNHNS and CDR2 SASEGT. The CDR3 loop reads CASGTAFFEETQYF. The CDR3, as DNA: TGTGCCAGTGGGACAGCTTTCTTCGAAGAGACCCAGTACTTC.

The CDR3 nucleotides are TGTGCCAGCAGTGGTGCGAGGGGGGCCAACGTCCTGACTTTC. Protein sequence: CASSGARGANVLTF. This rearrangement joins TRBV6-1 to TRBJ2-6; D ambiguous. Trimming removed 4 bases at V and 4 bases at J, with 8 bases between. Germline CDR1 and CDR2: MNHNS and SASEGT. CDR3 length: 14 residues.

The rearrangement uses TRBV5-1 and TRBJ2-3; 7 nucleotides match TRBD2. Per germline, CDR1 SGHRS and CDR2 YFSETQ. This CDR3 comprises 14 residues. Trimming removed 5 bases from V and 3 bases from J; junction bases left unmatched: 6. The CDR3 is CASRTSPTTDTQYF. In DNA, the CDR3 is TGCGCCAGCAGGACTAGCCCAACTACAGATACGCAGTATTTT.

This chain uses TRBV14 with TRBJ2-7, with no clear D. The length of the CDR3 is 12 residues. Germline V gene lookup returns CDR1 SGHDN and CDR2 FVKESK. Trimming left V 0 bases short and J 7 bases short, with 7 bases between. The CDR3 DNA reads TGTGCCAGCAGCCAAGATGTGTGGGAGCAGTACGTC. Translating gives CASSQDVWEQYV.

V is TRBV7-9 and J is TRBJ2-7, with 8 bases aligning to TRBD2. The germline CDR1 and CDR2 sequences are SEHNR and FQNEAQ (reference sequence). With 1 base clipped from V and 2 bases from J, the junction kept 7 bases outside the gene matches. The CDR3 is made up of 16 amino acids. For the CDR3, the DNA is TGTGCCAGCAGCTTAGGGGGTAGCGGGACACCCTACGAGCAGTACTTC. Its translation: CASSLGGSGTPYEQYF.

The CDR3 sequence: CASRNRDRAYGYTF. In nucleotides, the CDR3 is TGTGCCAGCCGGAACCGGGACAGGGCATATGGCTACACCTTC. The J gene is TRBJ1-2, the V gene TRBV6-1, with 9 bases matching TRBD1. CDR3 length equals 14 residues. Germline V CDR1 and CDR2: MNHNS, SASEGT. With V trimmed by 8 bases and J by 5 bases, 9 bases remained unmatched.

This chain joins TRBV5-1 and TRBJ2-2; 8 bases are a match to TRBD1. The ends lost 4 bases at V and 3 bases at J; junction bases unmatched: 5. The germline V gene encodes CDR1 SGHRS and CDR2 YFSETQ. This CDR3 contains 15 residues. CDR3 amino acids: CASSVDRAYTGELFF. The CDR3 nucleotides are TGCGCCAGCAGCGTGGACAGGGCGTACACCGGGGAGCTGTTTTTT.

Only a few counts were recorded for this clone. The chain uses TRBV4-2 and TRBJ2-1, with TRBD2 identical over 7 bases. The CDR3 runs to 17 residues. V dropped 0 bases and J dropped 7; count of bases not matched to a gene: 12. Germline assignment: CDR1 LGHNA and CDR2 YNFKEQ. CDR3 in DNA: TGTGCCAGCAGCCAAGAATGGGCAGGGACTACCCTAAATGAGCAGTTCTTC. Translated, it gives CASSQEWAGTTLNEQFF.